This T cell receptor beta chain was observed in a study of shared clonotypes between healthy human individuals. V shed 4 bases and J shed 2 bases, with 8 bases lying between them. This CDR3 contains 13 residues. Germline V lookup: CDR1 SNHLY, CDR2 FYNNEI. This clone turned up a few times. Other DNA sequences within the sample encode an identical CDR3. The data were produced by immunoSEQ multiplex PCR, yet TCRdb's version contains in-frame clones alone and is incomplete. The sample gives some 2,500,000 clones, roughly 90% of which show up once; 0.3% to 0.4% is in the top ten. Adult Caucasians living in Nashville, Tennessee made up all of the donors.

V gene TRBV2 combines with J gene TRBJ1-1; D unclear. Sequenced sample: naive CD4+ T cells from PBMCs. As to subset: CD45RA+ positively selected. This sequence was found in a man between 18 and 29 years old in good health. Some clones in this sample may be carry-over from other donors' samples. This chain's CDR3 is CASSADTNTEAFF. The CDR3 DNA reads TGTGCCAGCAGTGCCGACACAAACACTGAAGCTTTCTTT.